This T cell receptor beta chain was documented in a study of shared clonotypes between healthy human individuals. CD45RO-negative CD8 cells positively selected for CCR7 made up the naive population, which excluded terminally differentiated effector memory CD45RA+ cells. The donor cohort consisted entirely of Caucasian adults residing in Nashville, Tennessee. The V end was cut by 4 bases, the J end by 4 bases, with 9 bases between. The CDR3 totals 12 residues. The germline V gene encodes CDR1 SGHDT and CDR2 YYEEEE. Running of the assay took place at deep level. Using 200 ng DNA, around 30,000 T cell genomes, the sorted-subset replicate PCRs were run. Measured with immunoSEQ multiplex PCR; TCRdb has only the in-frame clones, and not every one. The table lists 750,000 to 1,000,000 clones, 85% to 95% of them singletons. General study points: It was observed that roughly 5% of naive CD4 clonotypes were shared across several donors.

As for this clone: Its antigen is undetermined.

The sample consisted of naive CD8+ T cells sorted from blood. The chain recombines TRBV5-6 with TRBJ2-7; D gene ambiguous. This receptor was taken from a man aged 25 to 40 in good health. This CDR3 is CASSGNTYEQYF. The CDR3 bases are TGTGCCAGCAGCGGGAACACTTACGAGCAGTACTTC.